This T cell receptor (beta chain) emerged from a study of shared clonotypes between healthy human individuals (dated by TCRdb to 2018 to 2021). With respect to the entire study: The cohort comprised two women and a few men aged 18 to 49 years. Per donor, three plates each were used for CD4 naive and CD4 memory, two for CD8 naive, and one for CD8 memory. The study deeply sequenced blood TCR repertoires of about five healthy adults to estimate repertoire size and the extent of clonotype sharing between individuals. To increase sequencing depth and limit assay-specific biases, different laboratories used diverse techniques to prepare libraries and sequence TCR repertoires. Between about 0.94 and 8.9 billion PBMCs per donor were obtained by leukapheresis.

Healthy HIV-negative adults with no recently reported acute infections or vaccinations were included as donors. Only Caucasian adults living in Nashville, Tennessee, USA were represented among the donors. Magnetic negative selection was used to enrich CD4+ T cells, after which naive cells were positively selected on CD45RA and the negative fraction became the memory subset. After blood collection by leukapheresis, PBMCs were isolated using Ficoll-Histopaque density gradient centrifugation and then cryopreserved in the vapor phase of liquid nitrogen. Analytical flow cytometry was used to check the purity and quantity of each magnetically sorted T cell population. Genomic DNA was isolated from every sorted fraction and measured by UV absorbance on a Nanodrop 2000c. From its cysteine to its phenylalanine, the CDR3 spans 13 amino acids. The CDR3 DNA has 39 bases and is translated from base 1. Between the V and J ends, shortened by 2 bases and 2 bases respectively, the junction contains 9 bases. Via the germline V gene (reference sequence), CDR1 is GTSNPN and CDR2 SVGIG.

What the research found in general, with its limitations: The small number of donors limited the genetic and exposure-history diversity represented. Rarefaction of sorted-subset datasets indicated incomplete sequencing despite the large sequencing depth. Larger estimated clonotype richness was generally found for naive subsets than for memory subsets. Across a handful of donors, approximately 5% of naive CD4, approximately 3.6% of naive CD8, approximately 2.5% of memory CD4, and about 0.44% of memory CD8 clonotypes were shared. Compared with non-shared clonotypes, clonotypes shared by all four sorted-subset donors had higher generation probabilities. Sampling was restricted to blood, and TCR repertoires in tissues likely differ from the TCR repertoires found in blood. Pairwise subsampling led to the expectation that sequencing depth would affect the degree of clonotype sharing among donors.

Points on this clone: Its cognate antigen has yet to be identified. No quality values exist for individual bases; no much larger clone is one base distant. This sample includes further DNA sequences coding for the same CDR3.

TCR CDR3 regions were amplified from genomic DNA by multiplex PCR using the deep immunoSEQ assay. Extracted genomic DNA from each cell subset was spread evenly across all wells of several immunoSEQ 96-well plates, with each plate serving as a replicate. For sorted subsets, approximately 0.2 ug of genomic DNA, equivalent to around 29,000 T cell genomes, went into each replicate PCR. Purified libraries were measured with a Qubit 3.0 fluorometer, size-checked on a Bioanalyzer 2100, and measured again with the KAPA Library Quantification kit. A separate single-read 150-cycle Illumina NextSeq 550 flow cell was used to sequence each immunoSEQ 96-well plate. The study's own analysis went as follows. Because the immunoSEQ output held only junctional sequences and lacked quality scores, the filtering could not match the filtering applied to full-length reads. Sequences were annotated with PyIR, a Python wrapper for IgBLAST v1.9, and V/J genes and CDR3 were assigned using IMGT germline references. Reads were filtered out if the reads had weak V/J assignments (E-value above 1e-6), no CDR3, stop codons, out-of-frame junctions, or ambiguous translated residues. V3J clonotypes were defined as sequences sharing an identical inferred V gene, J gene, and CDR3 amino acid sequence. Percentage overlap between repertoires was computed as shared unique clonotypes divided by the size of the smaller repertoire. Richness of each repertoire was evaluated using RTK rarefaction, the Chao1 estimator, and Recon v2.1 estimates of unobserved clonotypes. Generation probabilities for all TCRbeta clonotypes obtained by the gDNA method from several donors were computed using OLGA. TCRdb's version of the immuneACCESS table is confined to in-frame rearrangements and falls short of the full clone set. An unresolved V gene accounts for under half of the shortfall where checked; the remainder is of unknown origin. V and J calls and clone size are given by that table; D and trimming were obtained from the DNA. This sample has approximately 940,000 clones in its table, and more than 75% of those were observed once. Roughly 1.5% of the sample goes to the ten largest clones.

The receptor comes from a young man in good health. The chain is encoded by TRBV30 joined to TRBJ2-5; the D region possibly corresponds to TRBD2 (6 bases align). Sample: memory CD4+ T cells sorted from blood. The sample's cell subset or site label, decoded: CD45RA-negative fraction. The bases read TGTGCCTGGAGTAGCGGGTTGCAAGAGACCCAGTACTTC. Its protein reads: CAWSSGLQETQYF.